This TCR beta chain was profiled in a study of cytomegalovirus exposure and HLA in healthy donors. Study-wide points: The classifier reportedly diagnosed cytomegalovirus status with high sensitivity and specificity. An analysis was carried out at a later point. It showed that HLA-associated TCR beta chains were more clonally expanded than equally common non-associated chains.

V was pared by 2 bases and J by 0 bases, with 14 bases between. The V gene's germline CDR1 is MNHNS and CDR2 SASEGT. CDR3 length equals 17 residues. Turning to this clone: Its cognate antigen is unknown.

Vbeta (60) and Jbeta (13) primers were used in the PCR. Only in-frame clones appear in the TCRdb table, and some are missing; sequencing was by immunoSEQ multiplex PCR. Of 270,000 or so clones in the sample, roughly 90% were seen once. The receptor was derived from a man aged 35 to 55 in good health and CMV-seropositive. This sequence joins TRBV6-1 and TRBJ1-5, with D maybe TRBD1 (6 bases). Sequences were obtained from PBMCs. The CDR3 region is CASSEQGWGNSNQPQHF. CDR3 sequence (DNA): TGTGCCAGCAGTGAACAGGGGTGGGGGAATAGCAATCAGCCCCAGCATTTT.